This T cell receptor (beta chain) appears in the sequencing data of a study of T-cell memory formation after mild COVID-19 (dated by TCRdb to about 2021). About the investigation overall: Most TCR sequence clusters were specific to one of the two donors. Longitudinal TCRalpha and TCRbeta repertoire sequencing tracked T-cell clones expanding and contracting after mild COVID-19 in two donors. Two young, previously healthy adult volunteers, one female and one male, were included in the cohort. The paper as a whole reports these results and caveats: SARS-CoV-2 specificity of the second-wave clones peaking on day 37 was not confirmed. The study covered only two mild cases, and larger cohorts including severe cases with pre-infection samples were considered necessary. Balanced CD4/CD8 phenotypes were observed for clones contracting from day 15 to 85, whereas a bias towards CD4+ was observed for a second wave of clones expanding from day 15 to 37. Contracting CD4+ clones turned up mainly in the CM and EM memory subsets, whereas EMRA was where CD8+ clones were enriched. Some responding clones were found in pre-infection memory, which suggests that pre-existing cross-reactive memory T cells took part in the SARS-CoV-2 response.

Note on this clonotype: Its binding antigen is unknown. No much larger clone is present one base from it, and per-base qualities are unavailable.

Ficoll-Paque density gradient centrifugation was used to isolate PBMCs. V loses 0 bases of germline sequence and J loses 4 bases, and the interval between the two ends is 16 bases. The CDR3 runs 16 residues from the cysteine to the phenylalanine. Just the 48-base CDR3 DNA is kept, in frame starting at base 1. CDR1 SGDLS and CDR2 YYNGEE were looked up in the germline V gene. Sequencing was carried out with an Illumina NovaSeq 6000. TCRalpha and TCRbeta cDNA libraries were constructed by 5'RACE with constant-segment primers, with sample barcodes and unique molecular identifiers being introduced. Trizol reagent was used to extract RNA from every sample. Library amplification was performed in two PCR steps, and a second sample barcode and Illumina TruSeq adapters were introduced in the second step. Libraries were sequenced on an Illumina NovaSeq with 2 x 150 bp paired-end reads. As for how the authors treated the data: With migec v1.2.7, reads were demultiplexed and then collapsed into UMI-guided consensus sequences. Using mixcr v2.1.11, UMI consensuses were aligned to TRA and TRB V and J templates and then assembled into clonotypes. A clonotype was counted as expanded or contracted only if both edgeR and NoisET called the change significant, with noise models trained on biological replicates. For edgeR calls, the thresholds were a false discovery rate-adjusted p below 0.01 and a log2 fold-change of 1. As an exploratory analysis of dynamics, max-normalized trajectories of the 1000 most abundant clonotypes were examined with PCA combined with hierarchical clustering. Each responding clone was given a CD4 or CD8 phenotype based on the CD4+ and CD8+ repertoires, which had been sequenced separately. TCRdb redid the processing of the public reads, applying fastp at Q25 and MiXCR, and retained in-frame beta chains. Here each entry gathers all rows of one CDR3 protein and keeps the most common genes and DNA. What appears here as the V and J calls and clone size reflects TCRdb's work, not the paper's. In all, the sample holds some 49,000 distinct CDR3 sequences, and roughly 27% of those were seen once. The top ten constitute 43% of the sample.

This TCR was recovered from a man younger than 35 who had mild COVID-19 (a few samples of this study predate the infection). The sample titles of this study are shuffled in the database, so cell type and time point are left out; the donor was told from shared clones. The specimen sequenced was PBMCs or a T cell subset sorted from them (not recorded which). The sequence is built from TRBV9 and TRBJ2-5; the D gene is not confidently resolved. The nucleotide sequence reads TGTGCCAGCAGCGTAGATGGTACGGGCCGTCCAGAGACCCAGTACTTC. Translated, it gives CASSVDGTGRPETQYF.